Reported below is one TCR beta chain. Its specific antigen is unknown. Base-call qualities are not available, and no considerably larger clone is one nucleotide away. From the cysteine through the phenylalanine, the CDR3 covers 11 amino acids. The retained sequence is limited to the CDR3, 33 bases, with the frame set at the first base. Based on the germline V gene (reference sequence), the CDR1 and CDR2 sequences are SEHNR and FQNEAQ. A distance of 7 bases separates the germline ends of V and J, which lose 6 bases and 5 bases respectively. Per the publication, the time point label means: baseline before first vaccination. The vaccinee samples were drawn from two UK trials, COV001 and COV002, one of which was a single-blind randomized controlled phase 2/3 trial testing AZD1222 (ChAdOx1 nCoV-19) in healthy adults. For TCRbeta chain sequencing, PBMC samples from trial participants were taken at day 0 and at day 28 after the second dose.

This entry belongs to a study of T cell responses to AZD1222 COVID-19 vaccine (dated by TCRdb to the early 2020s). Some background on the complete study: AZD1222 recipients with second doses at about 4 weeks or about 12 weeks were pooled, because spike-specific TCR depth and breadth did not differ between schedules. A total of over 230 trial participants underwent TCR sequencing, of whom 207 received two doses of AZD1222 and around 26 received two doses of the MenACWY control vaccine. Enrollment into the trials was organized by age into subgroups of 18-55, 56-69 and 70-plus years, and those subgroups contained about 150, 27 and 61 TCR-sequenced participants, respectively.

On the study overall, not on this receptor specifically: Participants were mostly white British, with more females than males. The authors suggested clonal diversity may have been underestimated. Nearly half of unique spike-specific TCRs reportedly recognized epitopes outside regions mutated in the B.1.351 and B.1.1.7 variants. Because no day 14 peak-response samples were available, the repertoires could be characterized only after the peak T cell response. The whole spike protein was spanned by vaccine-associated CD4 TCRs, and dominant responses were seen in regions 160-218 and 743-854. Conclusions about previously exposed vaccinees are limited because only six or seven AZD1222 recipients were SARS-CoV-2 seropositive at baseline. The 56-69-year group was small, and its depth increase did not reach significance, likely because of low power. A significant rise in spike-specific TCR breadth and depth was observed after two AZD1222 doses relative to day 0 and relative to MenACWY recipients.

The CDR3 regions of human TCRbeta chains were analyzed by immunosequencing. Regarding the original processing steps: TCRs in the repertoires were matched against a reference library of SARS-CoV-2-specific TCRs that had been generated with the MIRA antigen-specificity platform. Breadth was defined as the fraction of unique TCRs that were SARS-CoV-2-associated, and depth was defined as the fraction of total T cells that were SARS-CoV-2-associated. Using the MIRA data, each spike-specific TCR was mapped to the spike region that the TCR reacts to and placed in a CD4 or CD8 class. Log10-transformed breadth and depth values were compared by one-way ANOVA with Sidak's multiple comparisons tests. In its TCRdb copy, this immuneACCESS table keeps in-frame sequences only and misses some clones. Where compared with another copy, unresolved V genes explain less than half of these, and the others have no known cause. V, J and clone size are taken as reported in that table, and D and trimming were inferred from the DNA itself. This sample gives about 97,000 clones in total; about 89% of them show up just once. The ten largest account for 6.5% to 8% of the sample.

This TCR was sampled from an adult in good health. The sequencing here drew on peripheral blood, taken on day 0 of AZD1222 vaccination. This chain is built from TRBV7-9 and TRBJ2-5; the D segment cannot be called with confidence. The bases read TGTGCCAGCAGGTGGACGGAGACCCAGTACTTC. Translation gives CASRWTETQYF.